These T cell receptor beta chains were read from a single sample in a study of blood T cell repertoires in COVID-19. The data were produced by immunoSEQ multiplex PCR, yet TCRdb's version contains in-frame clones alone and is incomplete. Of around 23,000 clones in the sample, 65% to 85% were seen once. What was sequenced was peripheral blood. These receptors were taken from a man aged 45-65 years with COVID-19, enrolled during active disease. Both conserved end residues are part of each CDR3. The order of the fields is clone size, V gene, D gene, J gene, CDR3 protein, CDR3 DNA. The D gene is left open where the match is weak. A clone size is listed for some rows: how often the clone was seen (once, few, many), or a class if it is expanded.

>few|TRBV19|TRBD2|TRBJ2-2
CASRPPSGREAGELFF
TGTGCCAGTCGACCCCCATCCGGGAGGGAGGCCGGGGAGCTGTTTTTT
>NA|TRBV11-2|TRBD2|TRBJ2-3
CASSSNTYSGVTDTQYF
TGTGCCAGCAGCTCCAATACTTATAGCGGGGTCACAGATACGCAGTATTTT
>NA|TRBV2|TRBD1|TRBJ1-4
CASRGQGPGEKLFF
TGTGCCAGCAGAGGACAGGGTCCAGGTGAAAAACTGTTTTTT
>NA|TRBV19|NA|TRBJ1-1
CASSATGREKAFF
TGTGCCAGTAGTGCCACCGGACGGGAAAAAGCTTTCTTT
>NA|TRBV28|NA|TRBJ1-2
CASSPGTHANYGYTF
TGTGCCAGCAGCCCCGGGACACATGCTAACTATGGCTACACCTTC
>NA|TRBV30|TRBD1|TRBJ1-6
CAWNPPDRENSPLHF
TGTGCCTGGAATCCTCCGGACAGGGAGAATTCACCCCTCCACTTT
>NA|TRBV7-3|TRBD1|TRBJ2-2
CASSSTGQGNGELFF
TGTGCCAGCAGCAGCACCGGACAGGGGAACGGGGAGCTGTTTTTT
>NA|TRBV7-9|NA|TRBJ1-6
CASSLAVPGDSPLHF
TGTGCCAGCAGCTTAGCCGTCCCCGGGGATTCACCCCTCCACTTT
>NA|TRBV27|NA|TRBJ1-1
CASSETIRGARTTEAFF
TGTGCCAGCAGTGAGACGATTCGTGGGGCGCGGACCACTGAAGCTTTCTTT
>NA|TRBV3-1/TRBV3-2|NA|TRBJ2-7
CASSLSQSSVEQYF
TGTGCCAGCAGCCTTTCACAGAGTAGCGTCGAGCAGTACTTC
>NA|TRBV7-2|TRBD1|TRBJ1-2
CASSGRVRQGAEDF
TGTGCCAGCAGCGGAAGGGTCCGACAGGGGGCAGAGGACTTC
>NA|TRBV11-2|NA|TRBJ1-1
CASSLLSLSRAFF
TGTGCCAGCAGCTTACTGTCCCTTTCGAGAGCTTTCTTT
>few|TRBV15|NA|TRBJ1-1
CATAGGPNTEAFF
TGTGCCACCGCGGGGGGGCCGAACACTGAAGCTTTCTTT
>NA|TRBV10-3|NA|TRBJ2-1
CAISPLGDEQFF
TGTGCCATCTCCCCCCTCGGGGATGAGCAGTTCTTC
>NA|TRBV5-1|TRBD1|TRBJ1-2
CASSLGGRGRGGYTF
TGCGCCAGCAGCTTAGGAGGCAGGGGGCGTGGTGGCTACACCTTC
>NA|TRBV5-1|NA|TRBJ1-6
CASSSSGGTTGSPLHF
TGCGCCAGCAGCTCGTCGGGCGGGACGACGGGTTCACCCCTCCACTTT
>few|TRBV7-9|TRBD1|TRBJ1-5
CASSLGTGGSQPQHF
TGTGCCAGCAGCTTAGGGACAGGGGGAAGTCAGCCCCAGCATTTT
>NA|TRBV6-5|TRBD1|TRBJ1-2
CASTQWTGNYGYTF
TGTGCCAGCACTCAATGGACAGGGAACTATGGCTACACCTTC
>NA|TRBV4-1|TRBD2|TRBJ2-7
CASSQRATSGGLSYEQYF
TGCGCCAGCAGCCAAAGGGCCACTAGCGGGGGACTCTCCTACGAGCAGTACTTC
>NA|TRBV19|NA|TRBJ1-5
CASTPQGSVGNQPQHF
TGTGCCAGTACCCCCCAGGGGTCGGTCGGCAATCAGCCCCAGCATTTT
>NA|TRBV28|NA|TRBJ1-5
CASSFISDQPQHF
TGTGCCAGCAGTTTTATTTCGGATCAGCCCCAGCATTTT
>NA|TRBV29-1|NA|TRBJ2-7
CSVAGGSYEQYF
TGCAGCGTCGCCGGGGGATCCTACGAGCAGTACTTC